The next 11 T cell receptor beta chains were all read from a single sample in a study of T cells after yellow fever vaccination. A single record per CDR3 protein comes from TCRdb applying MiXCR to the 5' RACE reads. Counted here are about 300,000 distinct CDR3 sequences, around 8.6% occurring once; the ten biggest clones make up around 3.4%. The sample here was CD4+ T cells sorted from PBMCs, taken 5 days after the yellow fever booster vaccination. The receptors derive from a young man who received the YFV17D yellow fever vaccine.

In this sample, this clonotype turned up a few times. CDR3 sequence reads: CASSADPGGETQYF. CDR3 nucleotides: TGCGCCAGCAGCGCGGACCCGGGGGGAGAGACCCAGTACTTC. The chain couples TRBV5-1 to TRBJ2-5; 7 nucleotides match TRBD2. Trimming at V came to 4 bases and at J to 4 bases, leaving 7 bases not matched to a gene. The CDR3 contains 14 residues. Germline assignment: CDR1 SGHRS and CDR2 YFSETQ.

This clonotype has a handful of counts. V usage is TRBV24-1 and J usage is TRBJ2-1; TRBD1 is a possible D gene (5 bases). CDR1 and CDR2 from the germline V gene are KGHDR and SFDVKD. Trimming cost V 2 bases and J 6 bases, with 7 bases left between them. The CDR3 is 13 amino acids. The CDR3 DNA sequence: TGTGCCACCAGTGATTACCAGGGCAATGAGCAGTTCTTC. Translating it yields CATSDYQGNEQFF.

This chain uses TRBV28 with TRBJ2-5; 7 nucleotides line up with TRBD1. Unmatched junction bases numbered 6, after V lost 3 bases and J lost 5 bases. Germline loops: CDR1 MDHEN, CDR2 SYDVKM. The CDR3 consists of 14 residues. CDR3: CASSFEGAVETQYF. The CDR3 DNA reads TGTGCCAGCAGTTTCGAGGGGGCGGTGGAGACCCAGTACTTC.

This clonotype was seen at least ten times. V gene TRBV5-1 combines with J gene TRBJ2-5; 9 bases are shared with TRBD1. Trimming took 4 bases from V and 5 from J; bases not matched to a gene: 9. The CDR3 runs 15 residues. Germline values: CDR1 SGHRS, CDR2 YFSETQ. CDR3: CASSPLTGGLETQYF. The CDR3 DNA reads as TGCGCCAGCAGCCCCCTGACAGGGGGGTTGGAGACCCAGTACTTC.

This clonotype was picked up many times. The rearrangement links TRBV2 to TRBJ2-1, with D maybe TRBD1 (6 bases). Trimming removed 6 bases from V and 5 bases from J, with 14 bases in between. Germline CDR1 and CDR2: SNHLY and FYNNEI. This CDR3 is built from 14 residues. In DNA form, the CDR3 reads TGTGCCAGCAGGCCGGGACACCTCAACAATGAGCAGTTCTTC. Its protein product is CASRPGHLNNEQFF.

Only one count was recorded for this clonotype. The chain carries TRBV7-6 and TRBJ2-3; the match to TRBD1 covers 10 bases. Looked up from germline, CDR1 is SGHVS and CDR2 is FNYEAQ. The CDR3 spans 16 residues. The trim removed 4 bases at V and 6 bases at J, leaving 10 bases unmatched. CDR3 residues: CASSSKRDRGWDTQYF. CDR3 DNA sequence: TGTGCCAGCAGCTCGAAACGGGACAGGGGATGGGATACGCAGTATTTT.

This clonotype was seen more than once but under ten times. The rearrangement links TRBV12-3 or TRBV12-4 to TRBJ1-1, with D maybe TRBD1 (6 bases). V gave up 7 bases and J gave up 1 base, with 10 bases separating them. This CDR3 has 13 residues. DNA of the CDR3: TGTGCCAGCAAGTTGGACAGGAACACTGAAGCTTTCTTT. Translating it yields CASKLDRNTEAFF.

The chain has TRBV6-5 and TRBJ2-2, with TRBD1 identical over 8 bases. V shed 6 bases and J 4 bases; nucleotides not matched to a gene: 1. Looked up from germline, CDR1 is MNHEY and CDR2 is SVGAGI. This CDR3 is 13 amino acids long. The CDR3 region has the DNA TGTGCCAGCAGGGACAGGGTCACCGGGGAGCTGTTTTTT. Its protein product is CASRDRVTGELFF.

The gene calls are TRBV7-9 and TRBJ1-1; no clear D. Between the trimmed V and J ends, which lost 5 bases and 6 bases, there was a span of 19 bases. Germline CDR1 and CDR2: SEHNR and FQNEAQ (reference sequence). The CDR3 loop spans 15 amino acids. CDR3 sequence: CASSPIPGKSSEAFF. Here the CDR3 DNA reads TGTGCCAGCAGCCCTATTCCTGGGAAATCTTCTGAAGCTTTCTTT.

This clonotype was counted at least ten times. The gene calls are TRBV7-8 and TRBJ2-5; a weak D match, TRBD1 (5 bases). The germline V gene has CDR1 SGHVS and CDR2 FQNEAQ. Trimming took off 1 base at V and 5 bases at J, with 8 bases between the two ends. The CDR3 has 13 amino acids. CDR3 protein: CASSLGRVETQYF. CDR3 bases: TGTGCCAGCAGCTTAGGCAGGGTCGAGACCCAGTACTTC.

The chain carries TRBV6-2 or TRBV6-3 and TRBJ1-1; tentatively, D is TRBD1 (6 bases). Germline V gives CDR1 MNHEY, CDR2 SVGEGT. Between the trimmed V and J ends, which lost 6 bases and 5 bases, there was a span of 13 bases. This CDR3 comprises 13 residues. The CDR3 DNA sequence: TGTGCCAGCAGGAGGGGGGGTAGGACTGAAGCTTTCTTT. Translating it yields CASRRGGRTEAFF.